This TCR beta chain was retrieved from a study of cytomegalovirus exposure and HLA in healthy donors. Study overall: Most genotyped donors, roughly 80% of about 400, had Caucasian-associated genetic ancestry. Whole-study findings and limits: Most TCR sequences were seen very rarely across donors, but some public TCRs occurred in many. An analysis done earlier found most TCR beta V segments productive about 87% or about 30% of the time.

This clone was observed a handful of times. Its specificity is unknown. In germline, CDR1 is MDHEN, CDR2 SYDVKM. The trim removed 5 bases at V and 9 bases at J, leaving 10 bases unmatched. CDR3 length: 14 amino acids. Use of 60 Vbeta and 13 Jbeta primers characterized the PCR. TCRdb keeps only in-frame clones here, not all; method: immunoSEQ multiplex PCR. Here the sample spans 130,000 to 150,000 clones, around 10% being singletons. Material for sequencing was PBMCs. This TCR was recovered from a male donor in good health and CMV-seronegative. The chain links TRBV28 to TRBJ2-4, with 7 bases lining up with TRBD2. Here the CDR3 reads CASSLLGGVGIQYF. For the CDR3, the DNA is TGTGCCAGCAGTCTCCTGGGAGGGGTAGGCATTCAGTACTTC.